Shown below are 3 T cell receptor beta chains from a single sample sequenced in a study of shared clonotypes between healthy human individuals. TCRdb's copy holds only in-frame clones and misses some; the assay was immunoSEQ multiplex PCR. The sample includes about 1.9 million clones, roughly 95% seen only once; the top ten take around 1.7%. Positive CCR7 selection of CD45RO-negative cells yielded the naive CD8 cells, and terminally differentiated effector memory CD45RA+ cells were excluded. Sequencing was carried out using naive CD8+ T cells from PBMCs. The receptor set was obtained from a man between 18 and 29 years old in good health. Some clones in this sample may be carry-over from other donors' samples.

This chain links TRBV14 with TRBJ2-7; either TRBD1 or TRBD2 may supply D (5 bases each). Trimming pared 3 bases from V and 3 bases from J, leaving 30 bases between. The CDR3 contains 20 residues. Looked up from germline, CDR1 is SGHDN and CDR2 is FVKESK. The DNA of the CDR3 is TGTGCCAGCAGCCATGAACCCCGGGACCTGGACGGAGGTGGTGTCTACGAGCAGTACTTC. As protein: CASSHEPRDLDGGGVYEQYF.

This clone was seen just once. This chain connects TRBV9 to TRBJ2-3, with TRBD2 identical over 10 bases. Trimming took 0 bases from V and 6 from J; bases not matched to a gene: 7. This CDR3 is 16 amino acids long. Germline assignment: CDR1 SGDLS and CDR2 YYNGEE. CDR3: CASSVVVSGRLDTQYF. The DNA for the CDR3 is TGTGCCAGCAGCGTAGTTGTTAGCGGGAGGTTGGATACGCAGTATTTT. The full variable domain, its missing parts supplied by reference TRBV9 and TRBJ2-3, is DSGVTQTPKHLITATGQRVTLRCSPRSGDLSVYWYQQSLDQGLQFLIQYYNGEERAKGNILERFSAQQFPDLHSELNLSSLELGDSALYFCASSVVVSGRLDTQYFGPGTRLTVL.

V usage is TRBV6-5 and J usage is TRBJ1-1, with unresolved D. Trimming stripped 2 bases from V and 7 bases from J, with 17 bases between. The germline V gene encodes CDR1 MNHEY and CDR2 SVGAGI. The CDR3 covers 15 residues. In DNA form, the CDR3 reads TGTGCCAGCAGTTACCTCGTATTGGGTGCGCTTGAAGCTTTCTTT. Its protein is CASSYLVLGALEAFF.